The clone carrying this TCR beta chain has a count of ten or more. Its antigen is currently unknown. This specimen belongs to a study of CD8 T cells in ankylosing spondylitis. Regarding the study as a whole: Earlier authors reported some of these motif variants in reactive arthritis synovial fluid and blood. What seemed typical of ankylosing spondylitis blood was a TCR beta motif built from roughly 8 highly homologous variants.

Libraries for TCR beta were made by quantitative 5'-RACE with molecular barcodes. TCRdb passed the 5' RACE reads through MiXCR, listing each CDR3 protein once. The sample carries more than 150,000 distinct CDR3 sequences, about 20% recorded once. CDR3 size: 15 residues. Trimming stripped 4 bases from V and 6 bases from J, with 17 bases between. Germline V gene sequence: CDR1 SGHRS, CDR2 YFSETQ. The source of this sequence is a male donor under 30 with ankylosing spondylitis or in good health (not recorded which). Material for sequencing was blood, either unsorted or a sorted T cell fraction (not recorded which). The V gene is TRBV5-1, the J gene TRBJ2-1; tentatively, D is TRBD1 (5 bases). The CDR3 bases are TGCGCCAGCAGCCCCAGGGATCATCAGTCCAATGAGCAGTTCTTC. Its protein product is CASSPRDHQSNEQFF.